This T cell receptor (beta chain) was sequenced during a study of cytomegalovirus exposure and HLA in healthy donors. General study findings and limits: There were several of the most significant clusters that appeared linked to common viral pathogens in a later analysis.

A word on this clone: What it recognizes is unknown.

60 Vbeta and 13 Jbeta primers were used in PCR. This table comes from immunoSEQ multiplex PCR, and its TCRdb copy is limited to in-frame clones, with some not included. This table has some 78,000 clones, over 70% appearing once. This CDR3 region has 12 residues. Trimming removed 4 bases from V and 5 bases from J; junction bases left unmatched: 4. Germline V gene lookup returns CDR1 SQVTM and CDR2 ANQGSEA. Sequenced material: PBMCs. The TCR was taken from a man aged 35 to 55 in good health and CMV-seropositive. The rearrangement uses TRBV29-1 and TRBJ1-2; 7 bases fit TRBD1. The CDR3 region has the DNA TGCAGCGTTGCTAGGGGGCCTTATGGCTACACCTTC. Encoded protein: CSVARGPYGYTF.